This note documents a single T cell receptor (beta chain) sequence. The antigen remains undetermined. This specimen belongs to a study of T cell responses to AZD1222 COVID-19 vaccine. Overall study findings and caveats: Receipt of two AZD1222 doses was followed by a rise in Spike-specific TCR breadth and depth. Clonal diversity may have been underestimated, and the donors were mostly white British, with more females than males.

In germline, CDR1 is MNHEY, CDR2 SVGAGI. Trimming cost V 6 bases and J 6 bases; bases outside gene matches: 13. CDR3 length: 15 residues. Profiled with immunoSEQ multiplex PCR; TCRdb holds only in-frame clones, not every one. The sample shows around 99,000 clones, about 90% of them seen only once. The genes are TRBV6-5 and TRBJ2-5, with 7 bases aligning to TRBD1. The source was peripheral blood, collected on day 0 of AZD1222 vaccination. The TCR originated in an adult in good health. The CDR3: CASRVLQGTVQTQYF. CDR3 coding DNA: TGTGCCAGCAGGGTCCTACAGGGGACAGTCCAGACCCAGTACTTC.